This T cell receptor beta chain was retrieved from a study of T cell responses to AZD1222 COVID-19 vaccine. Method: immunoSEQ multiplex PCR; TCRdb's copy keeps in-frame clones and lacks some. The repertoire holds about 83,000 clones, roughly 88% seen once, with approximately 4.5% in the top ten. Trimming removed 1 base from V and 0 bases from J, with 6 bases in between. The CDR3 spans 14 residues. Per the germline V gene, CDR1 is SGHVS and CDR2 is FNYEAQ. Study-wide results and limits: Researchers report vaccine-associated CD4 TCRs spanning spike, with dominance at 160-218 and 743-854. Of spike-specific TCRs, nearly half reportedly target regions left unmutated in variants. Repertoires in all cases were sampled only once the peak T cell response had passed.

In the case of this clone: As yet, its antigen is unknown.

The receptor was isolated from an adult in good health. The chain couples TRBV7-6 to TRBJ2-5, with D hard to call. The material was peripheral blood, obtained on day 0 of MenACWY control vaccination. CDR3 DNA sequence: TGTGCCAGCAGCTTAGTAGGGCACCAAGAGACCCAGTACTTC. Translating it yields CASSLVGHQETQYF.